This TCR beta chain was sequenced in a study of blood T cell repertoires in COVID-19. Study-level information: Researchers got acute and convalescent COVID-19 samples from the United States, Italy and Spain. The analysed material was cDNA or gDNA that came from T cells, B-cell-depleted T cells, or PBMCs.

V lost 4 bases to trimming and J lost 10 bases; unmatched junction nucleotides: 11. The CDR3 sequence is 15 residues long. Germline V gives CDR1 SGHRS, CDR2 YFSETQ. In the authors' methods: The assay estimated nucleated cells by amplifying reference gene primers. The protocol was immunoSEQ multiplex PCR, while the TCRdb copy is restricted to in-frame clones and leaves out a portion. D and trimming come from the DNA, and the V and J calls and clone size come from that table. The sample contains roughly 95,000 clones, around nine tenths of which appear only once. The chain employs TRBV5-1 and TRBJ1-6; TRBD1 matches at 7 bases. The TCR originated in a woman aged 45 to 65 in a cohort sampled during active COVID-19. The sequenced material came from peripheral blood. The CDR3 nucleotides are TGCGCCAGCAGCCAAAACGACAGGGAGGTATCACCCCTCCACTTT. Translation gives CASSQNDREVSPLHF.